The clone carrying this T cell receptor (beta chain) has a single count. The antigen remains unidentified. These data come from a study of blood T cells in healthy people across ages. Broader study findings: Any changes in expanded clonotypes were possibly confounded, as donor CMV status remained unknown.

Primed by a sample-barcoded 5' primer and a J-beta primer mix, a second PCR proceeded for 7 to 11 cycles. TCRdb called the 5' RACE reads again in MiXCR, with one record for every CDR3 protein. The data contain about 1.1 million distinct CDR3 sequences, roughly two fifths of them singletons. The CDR3 contains 13 residues. The V gene's germline CDR1 is SGHAT and CDR2 FQNNGV. The V end lost 4 bases, the J end lost 4 bases, and 9 bases lay between the germline ends. This sequence originates from a man aged 18 to 29 in good health. This chain links TRBV11-2 with TRBJ2-3; D is unresolved. Material for sequencing was blood. The CDR3 sequence: CASSCVVPDTQYF. The CDR3 bases are TGTGCCAGCAGCTGTGTAGTCCCAGATACGCAGTATTTT.